The rows below give T cell receptor beta chains drawn from one sample of a study of CD4 T cells in relation to SARS-CoV-2 and coronaviruses. These receptors have no identified antigens. Profiling relied on immunoSEQ multiplex PCR, and the TCRdb table lists in-frame clones only, not all of them. The repertoire holds 25,000 or so clones, with 78% as singletons. The specimen was CD4+ T cells from PBMCs, cultured in vitro. Source of these receptors: a human donor in good health. The CDR3 runs from the conserved cysteine through the conserved F or W. A D gene is named only where the DNA matches it firmly.

j_call v_call d_call cdr3_aa
TRBJ1-6 TRBV6-2/TRBV6-3 NA CASSYSRGGEDSYNSPLHF
TRBJ2-1 TRBV9 NA CASSTLYNEQFF
TRBJ2-7 TRBV4-1 TRBD2 CASSQGLAGVFEQYF
TRBJ2-7 TRBV3-1/TRBV3-2 TRBD1 CASSLTWDSTYEQYF
TRBJ1-5 TRBV19 TRBD1 CASTLTGMNQPQHF
TRBJ2-7 TRBV5-1 TRBD1 CASSLVGGQGAYEQYF
TRBJ2-7 TRBV19 TRBD1 CASSISWTGGNEQYF
TRBJ2-7 TRBV7-9 NA CASSLLGALRPYEQYF
TRBJ2-2 TRBV28 NA CASSVTNTGELFF
TRBJ1-1 TRBV7-2 NA CASSTDRRTEAFF
TRBJ1-4 TRBV5-1 TRBD1 CASSQDRGREKLFF
TRBJ1-2 TRBV19 NA CATQGLYGYTF
TRBJ2-5 TRBV11-2 NA CASSLERFQETQYF
TRBJ1-2 TRBV5-4 NA CASSLNSQRLAYGGYTF
TRBJ2-7 TRBV4-1 NA CASSPIGRDTSYEQYF
TRBJ1-6 TRBV6-1 NA CASSEAKRLNSPLHF
TRBJ2-1 TRBV27 NA CASSFIIKGWEYFPYNEQFF
TRBJ2-3 TRBV3-1/TRBV3-2 TRBD2 CASSQRLAGAGGTSTDTQYF
TRBJ1-5 TRBV6-1 NA CASSEVGSNQPQHF
TRBJ1-1 TRBV30 NA CAWSKDRQRTEAFF
TRBJ1-3 TRBV10-3 NA CAISVKDTIYF
TRBJ1-5 TRBV12-5 NA CASDKGENQPQHF
TRBJ2-1 TRBV9 NA CASSATGTGYNEQFF
TRBJ2-7 TRBV12-3/TRBV12-4 NA CASSSSYEQYF
TRBJ1-5 TRBV24-1 TRBD1 CATSDTGQGPAQPQHF
TRBJ1-5 TRBV2 NA CASSGGGANQPQHF
TRBJ1-4 TRBV5-6 NA CASSLEGTLNEKLFF
TRBJ2-2 TRBV4-2 NA CASSQEYGTTGELFF
TRBJ1-5 TRBV28 NA CASGTNNQPQHF
TRBJ2-7 TRBV5-1 TRBD2 CASSLTLGGGSAYEQYF
TRBJ1-1 TRBV2 TRBD1 CASRQGANTEAFF
TRBJ2-1 TRBV20-1 TRBD2 CSASALADYNEQFF
TRBJ1-5 TRBV25-1 NA CASRQYSNQPQHF
TRBJ1-1 TRBV25-1 NA CASSPLGGMNTEAFF
TRBJ1-3 TRBV5-4 TRBD1 CASSVQGSGNTIYF
TRBJ1-2 TRBV27 NA CASSRRSLDSSNYGYTF
TRBJ1-6 TRBV19 TRBD1 CASSIPQGLDSPLHF
TRBJ2-3 TRBV6-5 NA CASSYSRTQYF
TRBJ1-5 TRBV30 TRBD1 CAWSAKPGQGANQPQHF
TRBJ1-5 TRBV6-5 NA CASSQGSPQPQHF
TRBJ2-5 TRBV24-1 NA CATSDPAGTQETQYF
TRBJ1-2 TRBV2 NA CASSEARLEGYTF
TRBJ2-3 TRBV10-2 TRBD2 CAGGGLAGPDTQYF